One sample yielded the 9 T cell receptor beta chains listed below, sequenced in a study of T-cell reconstitution after alpha-beta-depleted transplantation in children. The TCRbeta library incorporated unique molecular identifiers. MiXCR, applied by TCRdb to the PCR reads, yields one record per CDR3 protein. This table holds 300,000 to 400,000 distinct CDR3 sequences, roughly 15% found once. Here the sequenced sample was PBMCs, mostly from graft donor cells, taken 360 days after TCRalphabeta/CD19-depleted stem cell transplant. The receptors were sampled from a male patient aged 2 to 9 who had a stem cell transplant for acute lymphoblastic leukemia, so the T cells may come from the graft donor.

The chain uses TRBV20-1 and TRBJ2-2; D assignment may be TRBD1 or TRBD2 (5 bases each). Germline V gene data show CDR1 as DFQATT and CDR2 as SNEGSKA (reference sequence). Trimming removed 1 base at V and 4 bases at J, with 13 bases between. CDR3 size: 15 residues. CDR3 in amino acids: CSARGGGPSTGELFF. CDR3 DNA: TGCAGTGCTAGAGGGGGCGGGCCCAGCACCGGGGAGCTGTTTTTT.

This clonotype was picked up a small number of times. The chain combines TRBV20-1 with TRBJ2-2; 11 positions agree with TRBD1. Trimming cost V 5 bases and J 3 bases; bases outside gene matches: 2. From germline, CDR1 is DFQATT and CDR2 SNEGSKA (reference sequence). The CDR3 runs to 14 residues. The chain's CDR3 is CSASGQGDTGELFF. CDR3 DNA: TGCAGTGCTTCGGGACAGGGGGACACCGGGGAGCTGTTTTTT.

The V gene is TRBV28, the J gene TRBJ2-3; D tentatively reads TRBD1 or TRBD2 (5 bases each). Trimming shortened V by 6 bases and J by 3 bases, and 16 bases separated the two germline ends. Germline V gives CDR1 MDHEN, CDR2 SYDVKM. CDR3 length: 15 amino acids. CDR3 protein: CASSTVWGMTDTQYF. The CDR3 nucleotides are TGTGCCAGCAGCACGGTTTGGGGGATGACAGATACGCAGTATTTT.

This clonotype was observed at least ten times. V gene TRBV5-5 combines with J gene TRBJ2-1; D gene uncertain. V lost 5 bases, J lost 9 bases, and 12 bases lay in between. Germline V CDR1 and CDR2: SGHKS, YYEKEE (reference sequence). The CDR3 loop spans 12 amino acids. The CDR3 coding sequence is TGTGCCAGCAGTCTTCCATTAGGTGAGCAGTTCTTC. Its protein is CASSLPLGEQFF. The full variable domain, in which reference TRBV5-5 and TRBJ2-1 provide the parts outside the CDR3, is DAGVTQSPTHLIKTRGQQVTLRCSPISGHKSVSWYQQVLGQGPQFIFQYYEKEERGRGNFPDRFSARQFPNYSSELNVNALLLGDSALYLCASSLPLGEQFFGPGTRLTVL.

This clonotype was counted a few times. This chain connects TRBV20-1 to TRBJ2-1; 9 bases align to TRBD2. The CDR3 consists of 14 residues. CDR1 DFQATT and CDR2 SNEGSKA come from the germline V gene (reference sequence). J lost 8 bases, V lost 5 bases, and 10 bases had no gene match. CDR3 residues: CSAPGTSKIDEQFF. CDR3 nucleotide sequence: TGCAGTGCTCCCGGGACTAGCAAGATTGATGAGCAGTTCTTC.

This clonotype was counted a few times. V is TRBV5-6 and J is TRBJ1-1; no clear D gene. From germline, CDR1 is SGHDT and CDR2 YYEEEE. CDR3 length equals 12 residues. V lost 0 bases and J lost 7, with 7 bases in between. CDR3: CASSLGRYEAFF. The CDR3 region has the DNA TGTGCCAGCAGCTTGGGACGGTATGAAGCTTTCTTT.

This chain links TRBV5-6 with TRBJ2-3; the match to TRBD2 covers 9 bases. Unmatched junction bases numbered 14, after V lost 1 base and J lost 2 bases. The CDR3 sequence is 19 residues long. Per germline, CDR1 SGHDT and CDR2 YYEEEE. The CDR3 bases are TGTGCCAGCAGCTTGTCAAGACTAGCGGTCGAGGGAGCCACAGATACGCAGTATTTT. As protein: CASSLSRLAVEGATDTQYF.

This rearrangement joins TRBV6-2 or TRBV6-3 to TRBJ2-5; D is unresolved. CDR3 size: 15 residues. Looked up from germline, CDR1 is MNHEY and CDR2 is SVGEGT. Trimming pared 2 bases from V and 1 base from J, leaving 11 bases between. CDR3 coding DNA: TGTGCCAGCAGTTACGGTCGGAACGGCCAAGAGACCCAGTACTTC. It encodes CASSYGRNGQETQYF.

This clonotype appeared a few times. V gene TRBV12-3 or TRBV12-4 combines with J gene TRBJ2-1; D is undetermined. This CDR3 comprises 14 residues. V lost 0 bases and J 7 bases, leaving 10 bases between the germline ends. The chain's CDR3 is CASSLASVNNEQFF. DNA for the CDR3: TGTGCCAGCAGTTTAGCTTCGGTGAATAATGAGCAGTTCTTC.